A single T cell receptor (beta chain) is shown here with its context. What it recognizes is unknown. This may come from a read error, since a much larger clone is one base off. The data are from a study of beta chain features in type 1 diabetes. Reverse transcription of all isolated RNA meant that expressed TCRB transcripts were sequenced. Average reads for naive, central memory and regulatory T cell samples were several million. This table comes from immunoSEQ multiplex PCR, and its TCRdb copy is limited to in-frame clones, with some not included. The top ten hold 0.6% of the sample, which has 400,000 or so clones, 9.6% seen once. A sort by CD45RO/CCR7/CD25/CD127/CD95/CD27 yielded CD4+ naive, central memory, regulatory and stem cell-like memory cells. Populations isolated by sorting all had purity greater than 95%. This CDR3 comprises 13 residues. The ends lost 5 bases at V and 5 bases at J; junction bases unmatched: 4. Germline assignment: CDR1 SGHTA and CDR2 FQGNSA.

General study points: Type 1 diabetes patients had moderately but significantly shorter TCRB CDR3s in all four CD4+ subsets. Across patients, naive, central memory and Treg TCRB repertoires exhibited apparently greater similarity than was observed across healthy donors.

Sequencing used central memory CD4+ T cells from blood. The chain has TRBV7-2 and TRBJ1-1, with TRBD1 identical over 8 bases. The sequence derives from a young man with type 1 diabetes. CDR3: CASSIQGETEAFF. Written as DNA, the CDR3 is TGTGCCAGCAGCATACAGGGGGAGACTGAAGCTTTCTTT.